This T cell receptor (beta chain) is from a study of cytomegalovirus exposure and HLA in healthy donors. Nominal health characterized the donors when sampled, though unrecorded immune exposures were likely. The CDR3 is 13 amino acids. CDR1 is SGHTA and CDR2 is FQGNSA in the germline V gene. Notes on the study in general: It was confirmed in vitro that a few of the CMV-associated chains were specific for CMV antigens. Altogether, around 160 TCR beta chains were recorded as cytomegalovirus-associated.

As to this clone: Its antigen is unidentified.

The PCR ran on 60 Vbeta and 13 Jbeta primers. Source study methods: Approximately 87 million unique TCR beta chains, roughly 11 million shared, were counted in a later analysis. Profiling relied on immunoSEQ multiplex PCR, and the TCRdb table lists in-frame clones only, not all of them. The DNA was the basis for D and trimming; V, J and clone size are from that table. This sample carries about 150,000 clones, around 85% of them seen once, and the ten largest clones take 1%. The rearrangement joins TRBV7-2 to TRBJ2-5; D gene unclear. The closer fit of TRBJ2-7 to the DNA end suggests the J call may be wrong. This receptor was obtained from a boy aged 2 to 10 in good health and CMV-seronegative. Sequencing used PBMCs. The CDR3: CASSSRVSYEQYF. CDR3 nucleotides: TGTGCCAGCAGCTCCCGGGTCTCCTACGAGCAGTACTTC.